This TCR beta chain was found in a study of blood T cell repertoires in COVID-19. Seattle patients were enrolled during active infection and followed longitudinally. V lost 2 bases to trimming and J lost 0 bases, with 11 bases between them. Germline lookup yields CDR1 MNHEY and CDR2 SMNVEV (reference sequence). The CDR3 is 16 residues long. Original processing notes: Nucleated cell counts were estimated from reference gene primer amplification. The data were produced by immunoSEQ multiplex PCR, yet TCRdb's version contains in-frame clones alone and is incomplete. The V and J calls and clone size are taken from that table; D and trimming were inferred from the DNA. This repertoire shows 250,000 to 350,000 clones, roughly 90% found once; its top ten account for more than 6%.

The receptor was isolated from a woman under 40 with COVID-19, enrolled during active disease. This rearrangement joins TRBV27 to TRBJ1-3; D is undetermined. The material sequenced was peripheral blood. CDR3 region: CASSLGERLSGNTIYF. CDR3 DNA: TGTGCCAGCAGTTTAGGGGAGCGACTCTCTGGAAACACCATATATTTT.